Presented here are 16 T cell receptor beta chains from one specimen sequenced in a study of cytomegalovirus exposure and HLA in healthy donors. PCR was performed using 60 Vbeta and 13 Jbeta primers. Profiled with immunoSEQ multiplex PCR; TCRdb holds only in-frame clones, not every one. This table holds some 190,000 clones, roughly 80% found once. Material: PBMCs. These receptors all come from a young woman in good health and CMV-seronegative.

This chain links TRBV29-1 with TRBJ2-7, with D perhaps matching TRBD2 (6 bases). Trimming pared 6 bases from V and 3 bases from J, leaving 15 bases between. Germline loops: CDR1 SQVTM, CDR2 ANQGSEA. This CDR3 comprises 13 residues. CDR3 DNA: TGCAGCGTCGACGGTGGAGGGTACTACGAGCAGTACTTC. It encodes CSVDGGGYYEQYF.

In DNA form, the CDR3 reads TGTGCCTGGCTAAGGGGGGGGTTGAACACTGAAGCTTTCTTT. It is translated as CAWLRGGLNTEAFF. V is TRBV30 and J is TRBJ1-1; possibly TRBD1 for D (6 bases). With 5 bases removed from V and 0 bases from J, the gap between germline ends came to 13 bases. The germline CDR1 and CDR2 sequences are GTSNPN and SVGIG (reference sequence). The CDR3 runs to 14 residues.

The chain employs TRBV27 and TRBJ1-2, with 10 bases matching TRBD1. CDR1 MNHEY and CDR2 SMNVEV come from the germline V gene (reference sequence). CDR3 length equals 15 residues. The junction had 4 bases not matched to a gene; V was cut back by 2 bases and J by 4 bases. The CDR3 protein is CASSLGQGGPYGYTF. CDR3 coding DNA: TGTGCCAGCAGTTTAGGACAGGGGGGGCCCTATGGCTACACCTTC.

Here the CDR3 reads CASRKQGYGYTF. The CDR3 DNA reads TGTGCCAGCAGGAAACAGGGGTATGGCTACACCTTC. V usage is TRBV28 and J usage is TRBJ1-2; 7 nucleotides agree with TRBD1. V lost 6 bases to trimming and J lost 5 bases; unmatched junction nucleotides: 3. This CDR3 has 12 residues. Germline V gene lookup returns CDR1 MDHEN and CDR2 SYDVKM.

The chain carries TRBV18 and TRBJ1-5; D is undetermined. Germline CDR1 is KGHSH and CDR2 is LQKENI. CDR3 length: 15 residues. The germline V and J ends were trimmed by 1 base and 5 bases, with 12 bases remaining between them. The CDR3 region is CASSPRGEGHQPQHF. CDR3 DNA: TGTGCCAGCTCACCACGCGGGGAAGGGCATCAGCCCCAGCATTTT.

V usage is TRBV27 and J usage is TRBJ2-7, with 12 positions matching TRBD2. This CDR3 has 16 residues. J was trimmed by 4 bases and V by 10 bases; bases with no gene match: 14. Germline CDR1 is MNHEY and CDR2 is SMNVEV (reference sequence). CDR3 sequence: CATSPERTSGRYEQYF. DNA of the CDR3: TGTGCCACCTCACCTGAACGTACTAGCGGGAGGTACGAGCAGTACTTC.

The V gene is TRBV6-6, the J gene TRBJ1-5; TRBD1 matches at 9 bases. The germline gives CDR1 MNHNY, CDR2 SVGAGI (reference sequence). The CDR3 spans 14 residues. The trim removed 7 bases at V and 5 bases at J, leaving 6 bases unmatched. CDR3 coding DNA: TGTGCCAGCAAGGGACAGGGATACGATCAGCCCCAGCATTTT. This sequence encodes CASKGQGYDQPQHF.

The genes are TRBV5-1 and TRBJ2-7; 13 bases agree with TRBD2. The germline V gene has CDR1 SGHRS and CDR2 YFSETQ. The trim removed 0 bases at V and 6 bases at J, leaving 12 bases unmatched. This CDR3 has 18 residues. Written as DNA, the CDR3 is TGCGCCAGCAGCTTGGGTGAGGGACTAGCGGGATCACGTCGCGAGCAGTACTTC. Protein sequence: CASSLGEGLAGSRREQYF.

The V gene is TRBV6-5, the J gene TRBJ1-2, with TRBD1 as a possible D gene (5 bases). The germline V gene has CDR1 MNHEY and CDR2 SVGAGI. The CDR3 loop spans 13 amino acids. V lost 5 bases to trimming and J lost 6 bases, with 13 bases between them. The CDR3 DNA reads TGTGCCAGCAGTCCCTTCCGGGGGGATGGCTACACCTTC. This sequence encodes CASSPFRGDGYTF.

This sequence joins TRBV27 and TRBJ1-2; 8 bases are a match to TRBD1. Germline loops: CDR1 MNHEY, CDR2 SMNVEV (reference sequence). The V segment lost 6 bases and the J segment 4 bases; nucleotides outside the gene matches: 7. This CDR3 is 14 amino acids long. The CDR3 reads CASRTGTGAYGYTF. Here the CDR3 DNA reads TGTGCCAGCAGGACCGGGACAGGCGCCTATGGCTACACCTTC.

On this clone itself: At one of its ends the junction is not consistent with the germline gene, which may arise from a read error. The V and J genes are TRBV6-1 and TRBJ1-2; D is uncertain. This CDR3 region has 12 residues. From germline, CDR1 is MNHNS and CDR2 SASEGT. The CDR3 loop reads CASSDLAYGHTF. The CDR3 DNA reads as TGTGCCAGCAGTGACCTCGCATATGGCCACACCTTC.

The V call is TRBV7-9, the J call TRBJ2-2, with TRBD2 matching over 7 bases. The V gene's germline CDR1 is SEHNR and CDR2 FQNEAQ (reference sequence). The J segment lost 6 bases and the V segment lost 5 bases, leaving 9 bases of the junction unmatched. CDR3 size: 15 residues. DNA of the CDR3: TGTGCCAGCAGCACGTGGACTAGGGCCGCCGGGGAGCTGTTTTTT. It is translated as CASSTWTRAAGELFF.

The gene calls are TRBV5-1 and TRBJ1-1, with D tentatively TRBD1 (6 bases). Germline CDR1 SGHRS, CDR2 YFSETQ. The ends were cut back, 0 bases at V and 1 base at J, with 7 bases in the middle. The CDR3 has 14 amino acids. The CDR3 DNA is TGCGCCAGCAGCTTGGGACAGGAGAACACTGAAGCTTTCTTT. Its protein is CASSLGQENTEAFF.

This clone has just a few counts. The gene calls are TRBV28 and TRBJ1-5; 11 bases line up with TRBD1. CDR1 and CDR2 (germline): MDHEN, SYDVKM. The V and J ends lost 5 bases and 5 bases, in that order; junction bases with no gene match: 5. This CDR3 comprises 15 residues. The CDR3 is CASSGGQGDHQPQHF. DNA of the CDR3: TGTGCCAGCAGTGGGGGACAGGGGGACCATCAGCCCCAGCATTTT.

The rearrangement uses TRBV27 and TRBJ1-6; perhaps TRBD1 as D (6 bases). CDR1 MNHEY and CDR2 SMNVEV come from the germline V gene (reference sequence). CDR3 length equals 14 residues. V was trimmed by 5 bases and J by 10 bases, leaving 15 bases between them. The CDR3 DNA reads TGTGCCAGCAGTCTACAGGGAATAGACTCACCCCTCCACTTT. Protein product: CASSLQGIDSPLHF.

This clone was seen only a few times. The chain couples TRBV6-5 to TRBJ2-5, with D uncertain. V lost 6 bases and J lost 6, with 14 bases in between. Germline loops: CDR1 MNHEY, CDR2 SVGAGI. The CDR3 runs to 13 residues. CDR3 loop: CASRFENLKTQYF. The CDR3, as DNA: TGTGCCAGCAGGTTCGAGAACCTCAAGACCCAGTACTTC.